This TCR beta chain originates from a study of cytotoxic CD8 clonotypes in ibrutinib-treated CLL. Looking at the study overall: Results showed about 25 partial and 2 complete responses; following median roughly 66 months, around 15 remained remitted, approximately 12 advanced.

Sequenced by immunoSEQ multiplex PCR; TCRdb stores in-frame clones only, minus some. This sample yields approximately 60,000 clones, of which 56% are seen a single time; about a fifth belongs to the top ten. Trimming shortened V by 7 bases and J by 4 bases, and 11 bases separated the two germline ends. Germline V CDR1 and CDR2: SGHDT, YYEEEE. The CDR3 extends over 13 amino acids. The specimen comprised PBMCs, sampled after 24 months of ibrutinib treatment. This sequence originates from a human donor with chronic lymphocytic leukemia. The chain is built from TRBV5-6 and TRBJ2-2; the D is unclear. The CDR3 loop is CASLTAGTGELFF. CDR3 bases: TGTGCCAGCTTGACGGCAGGCACCGGGGAGCTGTTTTTT. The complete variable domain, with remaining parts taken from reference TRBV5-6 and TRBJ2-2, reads DAGVTQSPTHLIKTRGQQVTLRCSPKSGHDTVSWYQQALGQGPQFIFQYYEEEERQRGNFPDRFSGHQFPNYSSELNVNALLLGDSALYLCASLTAGTGELFFGEGSRLTVL.